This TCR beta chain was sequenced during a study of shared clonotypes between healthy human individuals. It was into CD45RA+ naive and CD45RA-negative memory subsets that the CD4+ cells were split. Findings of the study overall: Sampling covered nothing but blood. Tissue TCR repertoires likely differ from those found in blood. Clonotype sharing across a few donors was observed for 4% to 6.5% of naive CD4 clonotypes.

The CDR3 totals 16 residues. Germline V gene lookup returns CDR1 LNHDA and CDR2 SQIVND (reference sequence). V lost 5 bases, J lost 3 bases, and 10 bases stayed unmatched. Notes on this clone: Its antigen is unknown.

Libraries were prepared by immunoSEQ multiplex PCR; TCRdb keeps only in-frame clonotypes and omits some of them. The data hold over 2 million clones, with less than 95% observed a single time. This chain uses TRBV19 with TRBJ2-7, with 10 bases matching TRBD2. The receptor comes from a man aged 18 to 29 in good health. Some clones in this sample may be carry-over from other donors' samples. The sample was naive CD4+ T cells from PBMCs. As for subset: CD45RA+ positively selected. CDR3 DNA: TGTGCCAGTAGTCCAGCGGGAGGGCCAGGAGGCTACGAGCAGTACTTC. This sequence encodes CASSPAGGPGGYEQYF.